The 9 T cell receptor beta chains below all came from one sample that was sequenced in a study of T cell changes during pregnancy in multiple sclerosis. Profiling relied on immunoSEQ multiplex PCR, and the TCRdb table lists in-frame clones only, not all of them. The data hold 15,000 to 20,000 clones, with 80% to 90% observed a single time. This material consisted of CD8+ T cells from peripheral blood mononuclear cells, taken in the third trimester of pregnancy. The receptor set was obtained from a female donor in good health, enrolled as a control in a pregnancy study.

This clone was seen more than once but under ten times. The chain carries TRBV18 and TRBJ2-7; possible D gene TRBD2, 5 bases. Looked up from germline, CDR1 is KGHSH and CDR2 is LQKENI. Deletions cut 5 bases from V and 0 bases from J, with 11 bases between. CDR3 size: 14 residues. The CDR3 protein is CASSEREYSYEQYF. CDR3 bases: TGTGCCAGCTCAGAGAGGGAATACTCCTACGAGCAGTACTTC.

The chain combines TRBV11-3 with TRBJ2-7, with 13 positions matching TRBD2. This CDR3 spans 14 amino acids. Germline lookup yields CDR1 SGHNT and CDR2 YENEEA. The V and J ends lost 5 bases and 5 bases, in that order; junction bases with no gene match: 3. CDR3 protein: CASSQGLAGDEQYF. The CDR3 region has the DNA TGTGCCAGCAGCCAAGGACTAGCGGGAGACGAGCAGTACTTC.

CDR3 residues: CASSQGTGGTNEKLFF. The CDR3 DNA follows: TGCGCCAGCAGCCAAGGGACAGGGGGGACTAATGAAAAACTGTTTTTT. The V and J genes are TRBV4-1 and TRBJ1-4, with 10 bases that match TRBD1. V gave up 1 base and J gave up 2 bases; unmatched junction bases: 1. The CDR3 is 16 amino acids. Germline V gives CDR1 MGHRA, CDR2 YSYEKL.

This clone was seen only once. The chain employs TRBV6-5 and TRBJ2-7; 9 nucleotides line up with TRBD1. The germline V gene has CDR1 MNHEY and CDR2 SVGAGI. Unmatched junction bases numbered 8, after V lost 6 bases and J lost 5 bases. The CDR3 loop spans 14 amino acids. The CDR3 sequence is CASRPGTGIDEQYF. The CDR3 DNA follows: TGTGCCAGCAGACCTGGGACAGGGATCGACGAGCAGTACTTC.

This chain connects TRBV5-1 to TRBJ2-5, with D uncertain. Germline-derived CDR1 and CDR2 are SGHRS and YFSETQ. This CDR3 region has 12 residues. V was cut by 4 bases and J by 1 base, with 5 bases left in between. CDR3 bases: TGCGCCAGCAGCCTTCCCCAAGAGACCCAGTACTTC. This codes for CASSLPQETQYF.

This sequence joins TRBV29-1 and TRBJ2-5, with 7 bases matching TRBD2. CDR1 and CDR2 from the germline V gene are SQVTM and ANQGSEA. The junction had 13 bases not matched to a gene; V was cut back by 8 bases and J by 4 bases. This CDR3 region has 14 residues. CDR3 region: CSLRGAGPRETQYF. The DNA for the CDR3 is TGCAGCCTCCGGGGAGCGGGGCCCAGAGAGACCCAGTACTTC.

The chain couples TRBV19 to TRBJ1-1; D uncertain. With 6 bases removed from V and 4 bases from J, the gap between germline ends came to 9 bases. Germline V gene data show CDR1 as LNHDA and CDR2 as SQIVND (reference sequence). The CDR3 consists of 12 residues. The CDR3 protein is CASRVLGTEAFF. Written as DNA, the CDR3 is TGTGCCAGTAGGGTACTCGGCACTGAAGCTTTCTTT.

The chain couples TRBV4-1 to TRBJ1-2; 8 bases are shared with TRBD1. Germline values: CDR1 MGHRA, CDR2 YSYEKL. Trimming removed 4 bases from V and 4 bases from J; junction bases left unmatched: 5. There are 14 residues in the CDR3. DNA for the CDR3: TGCGCCAGCAGCCCTACACAGGGGGTCTATGGCTACACCTTC. Its protein is CASSPTQGVYGYTF.

This clone was detected only a few times. The rearrangement links TRBV9 to TRBJ1-5; a possible D gene is TRBD1 (5 bases). V lost 3 bases to trimming and J lost 4 bases, with 11 bases between them. The CDR3 runs 14 residues. The germline V gene has CDR1 SGDLS and CDR2 YYNGEE. CDR3 in DNA: TGTGCCAGCAGCGGGGGCTCAGCTAATCAGCCCCAGCATTTT. This sequence encodes CASSGGSANQPQHF. The whole variable domain, remainder taken from reference TRBV9 and TRBJ1-5, is DSGVTQTPKHLITATGQRVTLRCSPRSGDLSVYWYQQSLDQGLQFLIQYYNGEERAKGNILERFSAQQFPDLHSELNLSSLELGDSALYFCASSGGSANQPQHFGDGTRLSIL.